The 7 T cell receptor beta chains below were found in one sample sequenced in a study of T-cell memory formation after mild COVID-19. MiXCR was run by TCRdb on the 5' RACE reads, yielding one entry per CDR3 protein. The sample includes tens of thousands of distinct CDR3 sequences, about 13% seen only once; the top ten take about 25%. The sample was PBMCs or a T cell subset sorted from them (not recorded which). Receptors originate from an adult woman who had mild COVID-19 (a few samples of this study predate the infection). Cell type and time point are not known.

This clonotype was seen a handful of times. The rearrangement links TRBV19 to TRBJ2-2; TRBD2 aligns across 12 bases. In germline, CDR1 is LNHDA, CDR2 SQIVND (reference sequence). The CDR3 length is 16 residues. J was trimmed by 7 bases and V by 5 bases; bases with no gene match: 8. The CDR3 DNA reads TGTGCCAGTAGTGGTGGACTAGCGGGATGGTACGGGGAGCTGTTTTTT. It is translated as CASSGGLAGWYGELFF.

This clonotype was counted a few times. The V and J genes are TRBV5-1 and TRBJ2-5; 9 bases are shared with TRBD2. The CDR3 is made up of 16 amino acids. V lost 3 bases and J lost 5; bases outside the gene matches: 11. Per the germline V gene, CDR1 is SGHRS and CDR2 is YFSETQ. In DNA, the CDR3 is TGCGCCAGCAGCTACATAGCGGGGGCGGCTCACGAGACCCAGTACTTC. It is translated as CASSYIAGAAHETQYF.

This clonotype was recorded at least ten times. Here the CDR3 DNA reads TGTGCCAGCAGCTTCTCGGGACAGGTTTTTATAGGGCAGTTCTTC. Amino acid sequence: CASSFSGQVFIGQFF. The chain combines TRBV7-9 with TRBJ2-1, with 8 nucleotides matching TRBD1. The V gene's germline CDR1 is SEHNR and CDR2 FQNEAQ (reference sequence). Trimming cost V 3 bases and J 12 bases; bases outside gene matches: 13. There are 15 residues in the CDR3. Combining the CDR3 with reference TRBV7-9 and TRBJ2-1 gives the whole variable domain DTGVSQNPRHKITKRGQNVTFRCDPISEHNRLYWYRQTLGQGPEFLTYFQNEAQLEKSRLLSDRFSAERPKGSFSTLEIQRTEQGDSAMYLCASSFSGQVFIGQFFGPGTRLTVL.

The table lists this clonotype with a few counts. CDR3: CASSAGQAPGEQYF. In DNA form, the CDR3 reads TGTGCCAGCAGCGCGGGACAAGCCCCTGGCGAGCAGTACTTC. The V gene is TRBV9, the J gene TRBJ2-7, with D possibly matching TRBD1 (6 bases). Between the trimmed V and J ends, which lost 3 bases and 6 bases, there was a span of 16 bases. Germline V gives CDR1 SGDLS, CDR2 YYNGEE. The CDR3 spans 14 residues.

V and J are TRBV4-1 and TRBJ2-5, with D uncertain. Germline CDR1 and CDR2: MGHRA and YSYEKL. The ends were cut back, 5 bases at V and 4 bases at J, with 14 bases in the middle. The CDR3 loop spans 14 amino acids. For the CDR3, the DNA is TGCGCCAGCAGCTATTCCGGTGTTGGAGAGACCCAGTACTTC. Its translation is CASSYSGVGETQYF.

The rearrangement uses TRBV29-1 and TRBJ2-6; weak D call: TRBD1 (5 bases). Germline CDR1 SQVTM, CDR2 ANQGSEA. The CDR3 covers 13 residues. Trimming took 6 bases from V and 2 from J, leaving 8 bases between them. The CDR3 loop reads CSVQVPGANVLTF. The CDR3 DNA reads TGCAGCGTACAGGTGCCTGGGGCCAACGTCCTGACTTTC.

The chain joins TRBV6-5 to TRBJ2-2; TRBD1 aligns across 11 bases. Germline loops: CDR1 MNHEY, CDR2 SVGAGI. This CDR3 has 16 amino acids. After removal of 5 bases from V and 7 bases from J, the junction contained 9 bases not matched to a gene. CDR3 loop: CASSNGQGAIGGELFF. In DNA, the CDR3 is TGTGCCAGCAGTAACGGACAGGGGGCTATCGGCGGGGAGCTGTTTTTT.